This entry lists 8 T cell receptor beta chains sequenced from one sample in a study of T cell responses to AZD1222 COVID-19 vaccine. The assay was immunoSEQ multiplex PCR, and TCRdb's table has in-frame clones only and misses some. This table holds some 130,000 clones, approximately 90% found once. The input for sequencing was peripheral blood, taken on day 0 of AZD1222 vaccination. All receptors derive from an adult in good health.

This clone has more than one count but fewer than ten. The rearrangement links TRBV29-1 to TRBJ2-2, with a possible D match to TRBD1 (5 bases). Trimming took off 4 bases at V and 6 bases at J, with 6 bases between the two ends. Germline V gene lookup returns CDR1 SQVTM and CDR2 ANQGSEA. The CDR3 has 11 amino acids. The CDR3 sequence: CSVAGSGELFF. In nucleotides, the CDR3 is TGCAGCGTTGCAGGGTCCGGGGAGCTGTTTTTT.

This sequence joins TRBV15 and TRBJ1-1, with D possibly matching TRBD1 (6 bases). This CDR3 comprises 14 residues. Germline CDR1 LNHNV, CDR2 YYDKDF (reference sequence). With 3 bases removed from V and 11 bases from J, the gap between germline ends came to 19 bases. This CDR3 reads CATSSMGRSDRAFF. The CDR3 DNA reads as TGTGCCACCAGCAGCATGGGGCGATCAGACAGGGCTTTCTTT.

The chain links TRBV2 to TRBJ2-7, with TRBD2 as a possible D gene (5 bases). Trimming removed 3 bases from V and 2 bases from J, with 8 bases in between. The CDR3 sequence is 13 residues long. The germline V gene encodes CDR1 SNHLY and CDR2 FYNNEI. In DNA form, the CDR3 reads TGTGCCAGCAGTGAGCTGGGAGCCTACGAGCAGTACTTC. Translating it yields CASSELGAYEQYF.

The V gene is TRBV3-1 (or the pseudogene TRBV3-2), the J gene TRBJ1-2; D is possibly TRBD1 (6 bases). Trimming stripped 4 bases from V and 5 bases from J, with 11 bases between. Germline V gives CDR1 LGHDT, CDR2 YNNKEL (reference sequence). The CDR3 runs to 13 residues. As DNA, the CDR3 is TGTGCCAGCAGCCTAAGACAGGTTTATGGCTACACCTTC. Translation: CASSLRQVYGYTF.

The CDR3 loop is CASRLASRGAAGNTIYF. The CDR3 coding sequence is TGTGCAAGTCGCTTAGCGAGTAGGGGGGCCGCTGGAAACACCATATATTTT. This chain uses TRBV12-2 with TRBJ1-3. TRBV12-2 is reported as a pseudogene. The CDR3 is made up of 17 amino acids.

The chain couples TRBV25-1 to TRBJ1-1; D ambiguous. The CDR3 runs to 13 residues. Trimming took 1 base from V and 3 from J, leaving 6 bases between them. Per germline, CDR1 MGHDK and CDR2 SYGVNS. The CDR3, as DNA: TGTGCCAGCAGTGAATTGATGGACACTGAAGCTTTCTTT. Translation: CASSELMDTEAFF.

V and J are TRBV10-3 and TRBJ2-3; tentative D call: TRBD2 (5 bases). Germline CDR1 is ENHRY and CDR2 is SYGVKD. V lost 10 bases to trimming and J lost 1 base, with 12 bases between them. This CDR3 spans 13 amino acids. Written as DNA, the CDR3 is TGTGCCACCGAGGGTGTTGGCACAGATACGCAGTATTTT. Encoded protein: CATEGVGTDTQYF.

The V gene is TRBV2, the J gene TRBJ1-5; 8 bases align to TRBD1. J gave up 7 bases and V 5 bases, and 7 bases lay outside the gene matches. The germline CDR1 and CDR2 sequences are SNHLY and FYNNEI. The CDR3 totals 14 residues. The CDR3 region has the DNA TGTGCCAGCAGTTCCCTGACAGGGGTCCAGCCCCAGCATTTT. Its protein product is CASSSLTGVQPQHF.